A selection of T cell receptor beta chains follows, all from one sample in a study of control samples from healthy donors and cancer patients. Produced via immunoSEQ multiplex PCR; TCRdb's table is partial and in-frame only. Altogether roughly 130,000 clones are present, 90% being singletons, with the ten largest covering more than 2%. Material: blood. These receptors came from a man in his late teens or twenties in good health. CDR3s include the opening cysteine and the closing phenylalanine or tryptophan. The D gene is left open where the match is weak. Rows give clone size only sometimes, using once, few, many, or a class for an expanded clone.

v_call	j_call	d_call	clone_size	cdr3_aa	cdr3_nt
TRBV7-3	TRBJ2-1	-	-	CASSLNGPVGRQFF	TGTGCCAGCAGCTTAAATGGCCCCGTAGGTCGGCAGTTCTTC
TRBV7-3	TRBJ2-3	-	-	CASSPGMKDTQYF	TGTGCCAGCAGCCCCGGGATGAAAGATACGCAGTATTTT
TRBV5-1	TRBJ2-7	-	once	CASSSGLYEQYF	TGCGCCAGCAGCTCGGGACTCTACGAGCAGTACTTC
TRBV25-1	TRBJ2-2	TRBD2	-	CASSAPWGRDNTGELFF	TGTGCCAGCAGTGCGCCTTGGGGGAGGGATAACACCGGGGAGCTGTTTTTT
TRBV11-2	TRBJ1-4	TRBD1	-	CASSPGQSTNEKLFF	TGTGCCAGCAGCCCGGGACAGTCAACTAATGAAAAACTGTTTTTT
TRBV27	TRBJ2-4	TRBD2	-	CASTHTFRGLAGKRAKNIQYF	TGTGCCAGCACCCATACCTTCCGGGGGCTAGCGGGGAAGCGAGCCAAAAACATTCAGTACTTC
TRBV7-9	TRBJ2-7	TRBD1	-	CASNLVDRGEQYF	TGTGCCAGCAACCTCGTAGACAGGGGCGAGCAGTACTTC
TRBV6-4	TRBJ2-3	-	-	CASRDYQTDTQYF	TGTGCCAGCAGGGACTACCAAACAGATACGCAGTATTTT
TRBV6-2/TRBV6-3	TRBJ2-5	TRBD2	-	CASSYRASGQETQYF	TGTGCCAGCAGTTACAGGGCTAGCGGCCAAGAGACCCAGTACTTC
TRBV14	TRBJ2-1	-	-	CASSLKWQDLRKNEQFF	TGTGCCAGCAGCCTCAAATGGCAGGACTTAAGGAAGAATGAGCAGTTCTTC
TRBV7-7	TRBJ2-1	-	-	CASSLKGPPPGSNNEQFF	TGTGCCAGCAGCTTAAAGGGGCCCCCCCCGGGTTCGAACAATGAGCAGTTCTTC
TRBV3-1/TRBV3-2	TRBJ1-6	TRBD1	-	CASSLDRENSPLHF	TGTGCCAGCAGCCTAGACAGGGAAAATTCACCCCTCCACTTT
TRBV29-1	TRBJ2-1	-	few	CSYIHGQGTRDSYNEQFF	TGCAGCTACATCCACGGACAGGGGACTAGAGATTCCTACAATGAGCAGTTCTTC
TRBV5-1	TRBJ2-3	-	-	CASRLGTDTQYF	TGCGCCAGCAGGTTGGGCACAGATACGCAGTATTTT
TRBV6-4	TRBJ2-1	-	-	CASRSRLRGPHPEQFF	TGTGCCAGCAGGAGCCGCCTTAGGGGACCCCATCCTGAGCAGTTCTTC
TRBV27	TRBJ1-5	-	-	CASSFNRDQPQHF	TGTGCCAGCAGTTTTAACAGAGATCAGCCCCAGCATTTT
TRBV7-3	TRBJ1-5	-	-	CASSPSGGSNQPQHF	TGTGCCAGCAGCCCCAGTGGGGGTAGCAATCAGCCCCAGCATTTT
TRBV5-6	TRBJ2-5	TRBD2	-	CASSGGSEETQYF	TGTGCCAGCAGCGGCGGGAGTGAAGAGACCCAGTACTTC
TRBV11-2	TRBJ2-5	-	-	CASSREAGRETQYF	TGTGCCAGCAGCCGAGAGGCGGGGAGGGAGACCCAGTACTTC
TRBV7-9	TRBJ2-4	-	few	CASSSPETNKNIQYF	TGTGCCAGCAGCTCTCCAGAAACAAACAAAAACATTCAGTACTTC
TRBV3-1/TRBV3-2	TRBJ2-3	-	-	CASSQGVLLDTQYF	TGTGCCAGCAGCCAAGGCGTACTTTTAGATACGCAGTATTTT
TRBV10-2	TRBJ1-5	-	-	CASRTGIQPQHF	TGCGCCAGCAGAACAGGGATTCAGCCCCAGCATTTT
TRBV27	TRBJ2-1	-	-	CASSSGDHSYNEQFF	TGTGCCAGCAGCTCAGGGGACCACTCCTACAATGAGCAGTTCTTC
TRBV5-6	TRBJ2-6	-	-	CASRFTGANVLTF	TGTGCCAGCAGGTTTACCGGGGCCAACGTCCTGACTTTC